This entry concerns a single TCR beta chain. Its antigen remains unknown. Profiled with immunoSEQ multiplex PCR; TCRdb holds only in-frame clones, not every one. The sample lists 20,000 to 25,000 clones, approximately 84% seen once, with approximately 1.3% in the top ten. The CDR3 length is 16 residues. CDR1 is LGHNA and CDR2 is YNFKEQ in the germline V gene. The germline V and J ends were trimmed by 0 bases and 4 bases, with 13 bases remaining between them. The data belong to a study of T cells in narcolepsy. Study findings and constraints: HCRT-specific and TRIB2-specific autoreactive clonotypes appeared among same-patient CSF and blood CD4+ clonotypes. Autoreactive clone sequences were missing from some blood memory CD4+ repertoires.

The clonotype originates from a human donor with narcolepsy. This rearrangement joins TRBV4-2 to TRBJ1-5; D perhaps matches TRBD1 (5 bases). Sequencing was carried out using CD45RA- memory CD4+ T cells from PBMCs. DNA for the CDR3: TGTGCCAGCAGCCAAGAGGTTATCAGGGAAAATCAGCCCCAGCATTTT. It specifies CASSQEVIRENQPQHF.